The 5 T cell receptor beta chains below come from one sample, sequenced in a study of T-cell memory formation after mild COVID-19. TCRdb ran MiXCR on the 5' RACE reads and lists one entry per CDR3 protein. Of around 210,000 distinct CDR3 sequences listed, 7.5% to 10% were seen once; the top ten hold 3.5%. The specimen was PBMCs or a T cell subset sorted from them (not recorded which). Source of these receptors: a man aged 18-30 years who had mild COVID-19 (a few samples of this study predate the infection). Cell type and time point are not known.

The chain has TRBV11-3 and TRBJ1-1, with D possibly TRBD1 on 5 matching bases. This CDR3 contains 15 residues. Germline V CDR1 and CDR2: SGHNT, YENEEA. Trimming took 4 bases from V and 4 from J, leaving 16 bases between them. The DNA for the CDR3 is TGTGCCAGCAGCTCGACGTCGGGGGGTCCCACTGAAGCTTTCTTT. Protein sequence: CASSSTSGGPTEAFF.

The chain has TRBV6-6 and TRBJ1-4; 8 bases are a match to TRBD1. This CDR3 spans 14 amino acids. Germline V gene lookup returns CDR1 MNHNY and CDR2 SVGAGI (reference sequence). V shed 7 bases and J 5 bases; nucleotides not matched to a gene: 6. The CDR3 DNA sequence: TGTGCCAGCACCACAGGGGGGTCGAATGAAAAACTGTTTTTT. It specifies CASTTGGSNEKLFF.

With respect to this clonotype: A clone one base away is much larger, so this may be a read error. CDR3 region: CAVQPRSTWELFF. The CDR3 DNA reads TGTGCCGTTCAGCCCAGGTCCACCTGGGAGCTGTTTTTT. V and J are TRBV24-1 and TRBJ2-2, with D uncertain. The CDR3 loop spans 13 amino acids. Per germline, CDR1 KGHDR and CDR2 SFDVKD.

There are a few counts of this clonotype. The gene calls are TRBV5-1 and TRBJ2-6; weak D call: TRBD1 (7 bases). The CDR3 has 17 amino acids. Trimming removed 4 bases at V and 1 base at J, with 15 bases between. Germline V gene lookup returns CDR1 SGHRS and CDR2 YFSETQ. The CDR3 is CASSPEGAPSGANVLTF. The CDR3 DNA reads as TGCGCCAGCAGCCCGGAGGGGGCCCCTTCTGGGGCCAACGTCCTGACTTTC.

This clonotype occurred a few times. The chain couples TRBV4-1 to TRBJ1-1, with D possibly matching TRBD1 (5 bases). The CDR3 is 13 residues long. Germline CDR1 is MGHRA and CDR2 is YSYEKL. V lost 1 base, J lost 10 bases, and 13 bases lay in between. The CDR3 is CASSQARGLGAFF. CDR3 bases: TGCGCCAGCAGCCAAGCCCGGGGCCTAGGAGCTTTCTTT.